Each of the 5 T cell receptor beta chains below was sequenced from the same sample in a study of OX40 agonist ivuxolimab in advanced cancers. Library preparation employed the immunoSEQ multiplex PCR assay. TCRdb mirrors the immuneACCESS table, restricted to in-frame sequences. Some clones are absent from its copies; in checked studies, under half trace to an unresolved V gene, and the reason for the others is unknown. Across this sample there are about 79,000 clones, with over 75% seen only once. Jointly, the top ten make up over 4% of the sample. Specimen: CD4+ or CD8+ T cells sorted from blood, collected in a trial of the OX40 agonist ivuxolimab. Receptors were obtained from an adult with an advanced solid tumor such as melanoma, head and neck, liver or kidney cancer.

The V and J genes are TRBV11-3 and TRBJ2-1; D remains ambiguous. CDR3 length: 13 amino acids. Trimming pared 3 bases from V and 2 bases from J, leaving 5 bases between. In germline, CDR1 is SGHNT, CDR2 YENEEA. The CDR3 is CASSFRTYNEQFF. The CDR3 region has the DNA TGTGCCAGCAGCTTCCGGACCTACAATGAGCAGTTCTTC.

The chain carries TRBV30 and TRBJ1-1; tentatively, D is TRBD1 (5 bases). The V end lost 6 bases, the J end lost 8 bases, and 19 bases lay between the germline ends. The CDR3 covers 13 residues. The germline CDR1 and CDR2 sequences are GTSNPN and SVGIG (reference sequence). This chain's CDR3 is CACTLWGGFEAFF. DNA of the CDR3: TGTGCCTGTACCCTCTGGGGGGGGTTCGAAGCTTTCTTT. The complete variable domain, with remaining parts taken from reference TRBV30 and TRBJ1-1, reads SQTIHQWPATLVQPVGSPLSLECTVEGTSNPNLYWYRQAAGRGLQLLFYSVGIGQISSEVPQNLSASRPQDRQFILSSKKLLLSDSGFYLCACTLWGGFEAFFGQGTRLTVV.

The chain is built from TRBV11-2 and TRBJ1-2; D is unclear. CDR1 is SGHAT and CDR2 is FQNNGV in the germline V gene. This CDR3 comprises 14 residues. Trimming took 0 bases from V and 0 from J, leaving 5 bases between them. CDR3 residues: CASSLDGPNYGYTF. CDR3 bases: TGTGCCAGCAGCTTAGACGGGCCTAACTATGGCTACACCTTC.

This chain connects TRBV6-5 to TRBJ1-2; perhaps TRBD1 as D (5 bases). The V and J ends lost 6 bases and 1 base respectively, with 15 bases between them. Germline CDR1 is MNHEY and CDR2 is SVGAGI. The CDR3 is 15 amino acids. CDR3: CASSQKTGGNYGYTF. CDR3 nucleotide sequence: TGTGCCAGCAGCCAAAAAACCGGGGGTAACTATGGCTACACCTTC.

This chain uses TRBV7-9 with TRBJ2-7, with 7 positions matching TRBD1. The junction had 8 bases not matched to a gene; V was cut back by 1 base and J by 2 bases. Germline V gives CDR1 SEHNR, CDR2 FQNEAQ (reference sequence). The length of the CDR3 is 16 residues. The CDR3 DNA reads TGTGCCAGCAGCTTAGGGGCCGGGACAGCGACCTACGAGCAGTACTTC. It is translated as CASSLGAGTATYEQYF.